Sequencing of this T cell receptor (beta chain) was carried out in a study of beta chain features in type 1 diabetes. Study conclusions and caveats: Reads derived from cDNA could over-represent cells showing high TCR expression. For TCRB rearrangement, an influence of HLA type remained unresolved here.

As every portion of the isolated RNA was reverse transcribed, the sequencing read expressed TCRB transcripts. Some clones are missing from TCRdb's copy, which holds only in-frame ones; the method was immunoSEQ multiplex PCR. The sample shows almost 350,000 clones, around 7.6% of them seen only once. This CDR3 has 16 residues. The V segment lost 5 bases and the J segment 3 bases; nucleotides outside the gene matches: 10. Germline V lookup: CDR1 SGHTA, CDR2 FQGNSA. A word on this clone: Its antigen is unidentified.

What was sequenced was central memory CD4+ T cells from blood. V gene TRBV7-2 combines with J gene TRBJ2-7; TRBD2 agrees at 10 bases. This receptor was identified in a woman aged 18-29 years in good health. The CDR3 spells CASSPQREGRLYEQYF. In DNA, the CDR3 is TGTGCCAGCAGCCCCCAGCGGGAGGGGCGTCTCTACGAGCAGTACTTC.